What follows are 32 T cell receptor beta chains derived from one specimen sequenced in a study of beta chain features in type 1 diabetes. Isolated RNA was reverse transcribed in full, so expressed TCRB transcripts were sequenced. TCRdb keeps only in-frame clones here, not all; method: immunoSEQ multiplex PCR. The sample lists 350,000 to 450,000 clones; about 15% were seen once. What was sequenced was naive CD4+ T cells from blood. The source is a man aged 25 to 45 in good health.

CDR3 sequence reads: CASSLPSGSSGRTDTQYF. CDR3 coding DNA: TGTGCCAGCAGCTTGCCTAGCGGGAGCAGCGGGCGCACAGATACGCAGTATTTT. The chain recombines TRBV5-4 with TRBJ2-3, with 10 bases lining up with TRBD2. Losses at the gene ends were 1 base for V and 1 base for J; bases not matched to a gene: 9. The CDR3 is 18 amino acids. Germline values: CDR1 SGHNT, CDR2 YYREEE (reference sequence). The whole variable domain, filled in from reference TRBV5-4 and TRBJ2-3, reads ETGVTQSPTHLIKTRGQQVTLRCSSQSGHNTVSWYQQALGQGPQFIFQYYREEENGRGNFPPRFSGLQFPNYSSELNVNALELDDSALYLCASSLPSGSSGRTDTQYFGPGTRLTVL.

This clone was detected a few times. The chain is built from TRBV18 and TRBJ1-2, with 12 bases fitting TRBD1. The CDR3 sequence is 16 residues long. Per germline, CDR1 KGHSH and CDR2 LQKENI. V was clipped by 3 bases and J by 2 bases; unmatched bases: 4. CDR3 nucleotides: TGTGCCAGCTCACCCACCGGGACAGGGGGCAACTATGGCTACACCTTC. It translates to CASSPTGTGGNYGYTF.

This clone has just a few counts. At the DNA level, this CDR3 is encoded by other sequences in the same sample as well. The rearrangement joins TRBV30 to TRBJ1-4; no firm D call. The V end was cut by 3 bases, the J end by 4 bases, with 3 bases between. Looked up from germline, CDR1 is GTSNPN and CDR2 is SVGIG (reference sequence). This CDR3 is 11 amino acids long. CDR3 in amino acids: CAWRGNEKLFF. The CDR3 region has the DNA TGTGCCTGGAGGGGTAATGAAAAACTGTTTTTT.

DNA of the CDR3: TGTGCCAGCACCCCCGCAAGGGCGGGGGGCACAGATACGCAGTATTTT. Its protein product is CASTPARAGGTDTQYF. The J gene is TRBJ2-3, the V gene TRBV7-2; 7 bases fit TRBD2. The CDR3 length is 16 residues. The ends lost 7 bases at V and 1 base at J; junction bases unmatched: 11. Germline V gives CDR1 SGHTA, CDR2 FQGNSA.

This clone has more than one count but fewer than ten. The chain couples TRBV5-1 to TRBJ1-2; 7 bases align to TRBD1. The V gene's germline CDR1 is SGHRS and CDR2 YFSETQ. Trimming took 2 bases from V and 2 from J; bases not matched to a gene: 0. There are 13 residues in the CDR3. CDR3 nucleotides: TGCGCCAGCAGCTTAGGGGGCAACTATGGCTACACCTTC. Encoded protein: CASSLGGNYGYTF.

The gene calls are TRBV6-5 and TRBJ2-1; TRBD2 matches 7 bases. CDR3 size: 14 residues. Trimming removed 5 bases from V and 3 bases from J; junction bases left unmatched: 4. In germline, CDR1 is MNHEY, CDR2 SVGAGI. The CDR3 nucleotides are TGTGCCAGCAGTCGCGGGGGACTCTACAATGAGCAGTTCTTC. Amino acids: CASSRGGLYNEQFF.

This chain uses TRBV30 with TRBJ2-2; D unclear. This CDR3 comprises 12 residues. V lost 2 bases and J lost 6, with 7 bases in between. The germline V gene has CDR1 GTSNPN and CDR2 SVGIG (reference sequence). CDR3 protein: CAWSWSSGELFF. The CDR3, as DNA: TGTGCCTGGAGTTGGAGCTCCGGGGAGCTGTTTTTT.

The chain uses TRBV5-6 and TRBJ2-3; TRBD2 is a possible D gene (7 bases). The length of the CDR3 is 18 residues. Germline CDR1 SGHDT, CDR2 YYEEEE. V gave up 3 bases and J gave up 1 base, with 21 bases separating them. The CDR3, as DNA: TGTGCCAGCAGCTCCGGGAGGACAGTAAGTTCTGGCACAGATACGCAGTATTTT. It translates to CASSSGRTVSSGTDTQYF.

The J gene is TRBJ2-7, the V gene TRBV6-1, with D perhaps TRBD1 (5 bases). V lost 2 bases to trimming and J lost 3 bases, with 8 bases between them. The germline CDR1 and CDR2 sequences are MNHNS and SASEGT. The CDR3 is 13 amino acids. The CDR3 sequence: CASSEQGHYEQYF. The CDR3 nucleotides read TGTGCCAGCAGTGAACAGGGCCACTACGAGCAGTACTTC.

This clone was recorded a few times. The identical CDR3 is also encoded by other nucleotide sequences in the sample. V and J are TRBV29-1 and TRBJ2-6; no reliable D call. The CDR3 totals 13 residues. Trimming shortened V by 4 bases and J by 1 base, and 5 bases separated the two germline ends. CDR1 and CDR2 (germline): SQVTM, ANQGSEA. CDR3 sequence reads: CSVGASGANVLTF. The CDR3 DNA reads TGCAGCGTTGGTGCGTCTGGGGCCAACGTCCTGACTTTC. Filled out from reference TRBV29-1 and TRBJ2-6, the complete variable domain reads SAVISQKPSRDICQRGTSLTIQCQVDSQVTMMFWYRQQPGQSLTLIATANQGSEATYESGFVIDKFPISRPNLTFSTLTVSNMSPEDSSIYLCSVGASGANVLTFGAGSRLTVL.

CDR3 protein: CASSFQRSYNNEQFF. The CDR3 nucleotides are TGTGCCAGCAGCTTCCAGCGGTCATACAACAATGAGCAGTTCTTC. The gene calls are TRBV5-6 and TRBJ2-1; D perhaps matches TRBD2 (5 bases). CDR3 size: 15 residues. Germline loops: CDR1 SGHDT, CDR2 YYEEEE. Trimming took off 2 bases at V and 5 bases at J, with 14 bases between the two ends. Supplemented by reference TRBV5-6 and TRBJ2-1, the full variable domain reads DAGVTQSPTHLIKTRGQQVTLRCSPKSGHDTVSWYQQALGQGPQFIFQYYEEEERQRGNFPDRFSGHQFPNYSSELNVNALLLGDSALYLCASSFQRSYNNEQFFGPGTRLTVL.

This clone was found a few times. V and J are TRBV7-9 and TRBJ2-1; TRBD2 aligns across 8 bases. After removal of 5 bases from V and 6 bases from J, the junction contained 12 bases not matched to a gene. Per the germline V gene, CDR1 is SEHNR and CDR2 is FQNEAQ (reference sequence). CDR3 size: 16 residues. The CDR3 protein is CASSPLSGRIGNEQFF. CDR3 coding DNA: TGTGCCAGCAGCCCCTTGAGCGGGAGAATTGGCAATGAGCAGTTCTTC.

This clone was detected a few times. The chain uses TRBV6-6 and TRBJ2-7, with TRBD1 as a possible D gene (6 bases). V was pared by 0 bases and J by 0 bases, with 9 bases between. This CDR3 spans 15 amino acids. Looked up from germline, CDR1 is MNHNY and CDR2 is SVGAGI (reference sequence). CDR3 residues: CASSYSGHSSYEQYV. CDR3 DNA sequence: TGTGCCAGCAGTTACTCGGGACACAGCTCCTACGAGCAGTACGTC.

The V call is TRBV10-2, the J call TRBJ2-7; perhaps TRBD1 as D (5 bases). This CDR3 has 14 residues. Germline-derived CDR1 and CDR2 are WSHSY and SAAADI. The germline V and J ends were trimmed by 8 bases and 0 bases, with 14 bases remaining between them. The CDR3 sequence is CASGSSRGSYEQYF. CDR3 DNA sequence: TGCGCCAGCGGTAGCAGTAGGGGCTCCTACGAGCAGTACTTC.

The V gene is TRBV4-2, the J gene TRBJ2-2, with 8 bases fitting TRBD2. The CDR3 is 15 amino acids. Germline V gene data show CDR1 as LGHNA and CDR2 as YNFKEQ. J was trimmed by 6 bases and V by 1 base; bases with no gene match: 4. CDR3 amino acids: CASSQVTSAAGELFF. The DNA for the CDR3 is TGTGCCAGCAGCCAAGTGACTAGCGCTGCCGGGGAGCTGTTTTTT.

This clone was detected only a few times. The chain links TRBV7-2 to TRBJ2-5; TRBD1 aligns across 7 bases. Germline CDR1 reads SGHTA; CDR2 reads FQGNSA. This CDR3 is 13 amino acids long. V shed 3 bases and J 2 bases; nucleotides not matched to a gene: 0. CDR3 DNA: TGTGCCAGCAGCTTCAGGGGGCAAGAGACCCAGTACTTC. This sequence encodes CASSFRGQETQYF.

This chain joins TRBV5-4 and TRBJ2-2, with 10 bases fitting TRBD1. The trim removed 0 bases at V and 6 bases at J, leaving 5 bases unmatched. Looked up from germline, CDR1 is SGHNT and CDR2 is YYREEE (reference sequence). The length of the CDR3 is 16 residues. The CDR3 DNA reads TGTGCCAGCAGCTTGGGGACAGGGGGTTTCCCCGGGGAGCTGTTTTTT. Its translation is CASSLGTGGFPGELFF.

The chain employs TRBV13 and TRBJ2-5, with D maybe TRBD1 (6 bases). The last part of the DNA fits TRBJ2-7 better; the J call may be wrong. CDR3 length equals 13 residues. Germline CDR1 PRHDT, CDR2 FYEKMQ (reference sequence). This chain's CDR3 is CASTSVDSYEQYF. For the CDR3, the DNA is TGTGCCAGCACGAGCGTGGACAGCTACGAGCAGTACTTC.

This clone was seen a few times. CDR3 DNA sequence: TGTGCCAGCAAGGTCGACGAAAGAAACACTGAAGCTTTCTTT. It is translated as CASKVDERNTEAFF. The J gene is TRBJ1-1, the V gene TRBV2; D gene ambiguous. V was trimmed by 7 bases and J by 2 bases, leaving 14 bases between them. Per the germline V gene, CDR1 is SNHLY and CDR2 is FYNNEI. CDR3 length equals 14 residues.

The chain has TRBV7-9 and TRBJ2-5; TRBD2 is a possible D gene (6 bases). Germline-derived CDR1 and CDR2 are SEHNR and FQNEAQ (reference sequence). This CDR3 comprises 14 residues. V lost 7 bases and J lost 5, with 17 bases in between. For the CDR3, the DNA is TGTGCCAGCACCGTGAGTGCGGGATCGGAGACCCAGTACTTC. As protein: CASTVSAGSETQYF.

The chain carries TRBV5-4 and TRBJ1-6; D is unclear. The ends were cut back, 3 bases at V and 3 bases at J, with 13 bases in the middle. Germline V lookup: CDR1 SGHNT, CDR2 YYREEE (reference sequence). The CDR3 consists of 16 residues. The CDR3 is CASSSRTGVYNSPLHF. CDR3 DNA sequence: TGTGCCAGCAGCTCCAGGACGGGCGTCTATAATTCACCCCTCCACTTT. The full variable domain, in which reference TRBV5-4 and TRBJ1-6 provide the parts outside the CDR3, is ETGVTQSPTHLIKTRGQQVTLRCSSQSGHNTVSWYQQALGQGPQFIFQYYREEENGRGNFPPRFSGLQFPNYSSELNVNALELDDSALYLCASSSRTGVYNSPLHFGNGTRLTVT.

This clone was picked up a small number of times. The chain combines TRBV30 with TRBJ1-1, with D hard to call. This CDR3 is built from 13 residues. In germline, CDR1 is GTSNPN, CDR2 SVGIG (reference sequence). The V end was cut by 4 bases, the J end by 2 bases, with 11 bases between. The CDR3 DNA reads TGTGCCTGGATGTTGCAGAGAAACACTGAAGCTTTCTTT. The encoded protein is CAWMLQRNTEAFF.

About this clone: The same CDR3 arises from other DNA sequences in this sample as well. The chain uses TRBV4-3 and TRBJ2-6; D gene unclear. The germline gives CDR1 LGHNA, CDR2 YSLEER. V was trimmed by 1 base and J by 0 bases, leaving 4 bases between them. The CDR3 length is 15 residues. DNA for the CDR3: TGCGCCAGCAGCCAAGCCAACTCTGGGGCCAACGTCCTGACTTTC. It codes for CASSQANSGANVLTF.

This clone was observed once. The rearrangement uses TRBV6-6 and TRBJ2-7; D call uncertain. The V gene lost 2 bases and the J gene lost 3 bases, with 11 bases spanning the gap. CDR3 length equals 14 residues. CDR1 is MNHNY and CDR2 is SVGAGI in the germline V gene (reference sequence). The CDR3 sequence is CASSYLGNYYEQYV. In nucleotides, the CDR3 is TGTGCCAGCAGTTACCTAGGAAATTACTACGAGCAGTACGTC.

Only a few counts were recorded for this clone. This CDR3 is also generated by other DNA sequences in the sample. The chain combines TRBV29-1 with TRBJ1-1; D gene ambiguous. The V end lost 6 bases, the J end lost 0 bases, and 8 bases lay between the germline ends. The CDR3 is 12 residues long. Germline V gene data show CDR1 as SQVTM and CDR2 as ANQGSEA. CDR3: CSVGGLNTEAFF. CDR3 sequence (DNA): TGCAGCGTGGGCGGATTGAACACTGAAGCTTTCTTT. Looking up the rest from reference TRBV29-1 and TRBJ1-1 gives the full variable domain: SAVISQKPSRDICQRGTSLTIQCQVDSQVTMMFWYRQQPGQSLTLIATANQGSEATYESGFVIDKFPISRPNLTFSTLTVSNMSPEDSSIYLCSVGGLNTEAFFGQGTRLTVV.

The rearrangement joins TRBV6-5 to TRBJ1-2; possibly TRBD1 for D (5 bases). V gave up 6 bases and J gave up 0 bases, with 14 bases separating them. The germline gives CDR1 MNHEY, CDR2 SVGAGI. This CDR3 has 15 residues. The CDR3 is CASSIGQSPNYGYTF. The CDR3 nucleotides read TGTGCCAGCAGCATTGGACAATCACCTAACTATGGCTACACCTTC.

This clone was counted a few times. The J gene is TRBJ2-4, the V gene TRBV19; 9 bases are shared with TRBD1. Germline V gene data show CDR1 as LNHDA and CDR2 as SQIVND (reference sequence). The CDR3 runs to 12 residues. The V segment lost 3 bases and the J segment 12 bases; nucleotides outside the gene matches: 3. The CDR3 reads CASSIRGQGQYF. CDR3 coding DNA: TGTGCCAGTAGTATCAGGGGACAGGGTCAGTACTTC.

This clone was counted a few times. J is TRBJ2-7 and V is TRBV2, with 8 bases identical to TRBD2. This CDR3 is built from 14 residues. V was pared by 5 bases and J by 4 bases, with 7 bases of the junction left unmatched. Per the germline V gene, CDR1 is SNHLY and CDR2 is FYNNEI. CDR3 in amino acids: CASSQGLAGYEQYV. CDR3 in DNA: TGTGCCAGCAGTCAAGGACTAGCCGGATACGAGCAGTACGTC.

The V gene is TRBV5-4, the J gene TRBJ2-3; 8 nucleotides agree with TRBD2. Germline V gene lookup returns CDR1 SGHNT and CDR2 YYREEE (reference sequence). V gave up 4 bases and J gave up 3 bases; unmatched junction bases: 7. CDR3 size: 15 residues. The DNA for the CDR3 is TGTGCCAGCAGCACGAGCGGGAGAAGTACAGATACGCAGTATTTT. It specifies CASSTSGRSTDTQYF.

The chain uses TRBV9 and TRBJ2-3; D is uncertain. Trimming pared 7 bases from V and 6 bases from J, leaving 18 bases between. The CDR3 spans 14 residues. Germline CDR1 reads SGDLS; CDR2 reads YYNGEE. The CDR3 coding sequence is TGTGCCAGCGGAGCAGACTGGGAACGGGATACGCAGTATTTT. This translates into CASGADWERDTQYF.

The rearrangement uses TRBV5-6 and TRBJ2-1, with TRBD1 matching 7 bases. The germline V gene has CDR1 SGHDT and CDR2 YYEEEE. The ends lost 6 bases at V and 2 bases at J; junction bases unmatched: 2. This CDR3 spans 13 amino acids. The CDR3 DNA follows: TGTGCCAGCAATACAGGGGCCTACAATGAGCAGTTCTTC. This gives the protein CASNTGAYNEQFF.

The chain couples TRBV14 to TRBJ1-2; 7 bases align to TRBD1. J gave up 5 bases and V 4 bases, and 4 bases lay outside the gene matches. This CDR3 contains 13 residues. Germline values: CDR1 SGHDN, CDR2 FVKESK. In DNA, the CDR3 is TGTGCCAGCAGCCCAGGGACAGAGTATGGCTACACCTTC. Amino acids: CASSPGTEYGYTF.